The 30 T cell receptor beta chains given below trace back to one sample, sequenced in a study of blood T cell repertoires in COVID-19. Assay: immunoSEQ multiplex PCR; the TCRdb copy retains only in-frame clones and omits some. The profile shows under 200,000 clones, over 80% of them singletons. Sequenced material: PBMCs or T cells enriched from blood (not recorded which). All receptors derive from a woman aged 60 to 75 who had recovered from COVID-19.

The V gene is TRBV7-2, the J gene TRBJ1-1, with 8 bases fitting TRBD1. The V segment lost 4 bases and the J segment 2 bases; nucleotides outside the gene matches: 3. Germline-derived CDR1 and CDR2 are SGHTA and FQGNSA. CDR3 length equals 14 residues. The CDR3 protein is CASSSGQANTEAFF. The CDR3 DNA sequence: TGTGCCAGCAGCTCGGGACAGGCCAACACTGAAGCTTTCTTT.

This clone was seen more than once but under ten times. This rearrangement joins TRBV2 to TRBJ1-5, with no clear D. Trimming cost V 8 bases and J 6 bases, with 14 bases left between them. CDR3 length: 13 amino acids. Germline V gives CDR1 SNHLY, CDR2 FYNNEI. The CDR3 reads CASQSEGAQPQHF. The CDR3 bases are TGTGCCAGCCAATCAGAGGGAGCTCAGCCCCAGCATTTT. Using reference TRBV2 and TRBJ1-5 for the parts outside the CDR3, the full variable domain is EPEVTQTPSHQVTQMGQEVILRCVPISNHLYFYWYRQILGQKVEFLVSFYNNEISEKSEIFDDQFSVERPDGSNFTLKIRSTKLEDSAMYFCASQSEGAQPQHFGDGTRLSIL.

This sequence joins TRBV28 and TRBJ1-5; D uncertain. CDR3 length: 15 residues. Per the germline V gene, CDR1 is MDHEN and CDR2 is SYDVKM. V was cut by 2 bases and J by 0 bases, with 8 bases left in between. CDR3 DNA: TGTGCCAGCAGTTTAAAGAGATATAGCAATCAGCCCCAGCATTTT. Protein sequence: CASSLKRYSNQPQHF.

This rearrangement joins TRBV5-1 to TRBJ1-3; D unresolved. Trimming took off 0 bases at V and 2 bases at J, with 12 bases between the two ends. CDR3 length equals 16 residues. Germline-derived CDR1 and CDR2 are SGHRS and YFSETQ. The CDR3 protein is CASSLDRQAAGNTIYF. The DNA of the CDR3 is TGCGCCAGCAGCTTGGACCGGCAGGCCGCTGGAAACACCATATATTTT.

This chain links TRBV29-1 with TRBJ1-1, with D possibly being TRBD1 (5 bases). CDR1 and CDR2 from the germline V gene are SQVTM and ANQGSEA. The ends were cut back, 7 bases at V and 8 bases at J, with 14 bases in the middle. The CDR3 totals 11 residues. CDR3 nucleotide sequence: TGCAGCGGGGGGACCCGGGGAGAAGCTTTCTTT. Translating gives CSGGTRGEAFF.

This clone was seen just once. The CDR3 coding sequence is TGTGCCAGCAGCTTGGGACCGGGAAGTGGAAACACCATATATTTT. Protein sequence: CASSLGPGSGNTIYF. V gene TRBV5-4 combines with J gene TRBJ1-3, with D unresolved. V lost 0 bases and J 3 bases, leaving 10 bases between the germline ends. From germline, CDR1 is SGHNT and CDR2 YYREEE (reference sequence). The CDR3 is 15 amino acids.

This clone was counted a few times. J is TRBJ2-1 and V is TRBV7-9; D gene uncertain. Germline assignment: CDR1 SEHNR and CDR2 FQNEAQ (reference sequence). This CDR3 has 11 amino acids. Trimming pared 3 bases from V and 7 bases from J, leaving 4 bases between. The CDR3 bases are TGTGCCAGCAGCTTCAATAATGAGCAGTTCTTC. It is translated as CASSFNNEQFF.

The chain couples TRBV9 to TRBJ2-2; 9 positions match TRBD2. The CDR3 sequence is 16 residues long. V trimming: 0 bases; J trimming: 4 bases; junction bases outside the gene matches: 4. Germline V lookup: CDR1 SGDLS, CDR2 YYNGEE. The chain's CDR3 is CASSVGGGASTGELFF. The CDR3 region has the DNA TGTGCCAGCAGCGTAGGCGGGGGGGCCAGCACCGGGGAGCTGTTTTTT.

The V gene is TRBV3-1 (or the pseudogene TRBV3-2), the J gene TRBJ2-1; D is perhaps TRBD1 (6 bases). CDR3 length: 15 amino acids. Trimming removed 2 bases at V and 8 bases at J, with 16 bases between. The germline gives CDR1 LGHDT, CDR2 YNNKEL (reference sequence). The CDR3 sequence is CASSQTGTWGDEQFF. CDR3 in DNA: TGTGCCAGCAGCCAAACCGGGACATGGGGCGATGAGCAGTTCTTC.

The chain joins TRBV28 to TRBJ1-5; TRBD1 agrees at 8 bases. From germline, CDR1 is MDHEN and CDR2 SYDVKM. The CDR3 is made up of 15 amino acids. The trim removed 3 bases at V and 4 bases at J, leaving 5 bases unmatched. CDR3 region: CASSFNRGGNQPQHF. Written as DNA, the CDR3 is TGTGCCAGCAGTTTTAACAGGGGGGGAAATCAGCCCCAGCATTTT.

The J gene is TRBJ1-1, the V gene TRBV5-4, with D perhaps matching TRBD1 (6 bases). There are 15 residues in the CDR3. The V end lost 3 bases, the J end lost 4 bases, and 16 bases lay between the germline ends. Germline CDR1 and CDR2: SGHNT and YYREEE (reference sequence). CDR3 loop: CASSSGGREVTEAFF. The CDR3 nucleotides are TGTGCCAGCAGCTCGGGGGGGCGGGAGGTCACTGAAGCTTTCTTT. Based on the CDR3 plus reference TRBV5-4 and TRBJ1-1, the full variable domain is ETGVTQSPTHLIKTRGQQVTLRCSSQSGHNTVSWYQQALGQGPQFIFQYYREEENGRGNFPPRFSGLQFPNYSSELNVNALELDDSALYLCASSSGGREVTEAFFGQGTRLTVV.

The chain is built from TRBV9 and TRBJ2-5; 12 bases match TRBD2. The CDR3 has 15 amino acids. Germline loops: CDR1 SGDLS, CDR2 YYNGEE. V dropped 4 bases and J dropped 5; count of bases not matched to a gene: 6. The CDR3 DNA reads as TGTGCCAGCAGCCCTAGCGGGGGGGTGCTTGAGACCCAGTACTTC. Translated: CASSPSGGVLETQYF.

This sequence joins TRBV19 and TRBJ2-5; D call uncertain. Deletions cut 5 bases from V and 6 bases from J, with 10 bases between. Germline V gene lookup returns CDR1 LNHDA and CDR2 SQIVND (reference sequence). The CDR3 is made up of 12 amino acids. CDR3 in DNA: TGTGCCAGTAGTCCACAGAGTAAGACCCAGTACTTC. Encoded protein: CASSPQSKTQYF.

J is TRBJ2-4 and V is TRBV3-1 (or the pseudogene TRBV3-2); D possibly corresponds to TRBD1 (5 bases). This CDR3 is built from 16 residues. CDR1 and CDR2 (germline): LGHDT, YNNKEL (reference sequence). The V gene lost 1 base and the J gene lost 5 bases, with 15 bases spanning the gap. The CDR3: CASSQGGGALQNIQYF. CDR3 in DNA: TGTGCCAGCAGCCAAGGAGGTGGGGCTCTCCAAAACATTCAGTACTTC.

The genes are TRBV14 and TRBJ1-2; D not resolved. Trimming shortened V by 5 bases and J by 2 bases, and 9 bases separated the two germline ends. Germline V gene sequence: CDR1 SGHDN, CDR2 FVKESK. The CDR3 length is 13 residues. This chain's CDR3 is CASSEVRNYGYTF. DNA of the CDR3: TGTGCCAGCAGCGAGGTCCGAAACTATGGCTACACCTTC.

J is TRBJ1-1 and V is TRBV3-1 (or the pseudogene TRBV3-2); possibly TRBD1 for D (5 bases). Germline-derived CDR1 and CDR2 are LGHDT and YNNKEL (reference sequence). Trimming removed 0 bases at V and 13 bases at J, with 15 bases between. The CDR3 length is 13 residues. CDR3 in amino acids: CASSQDGHLKVFF. The CDR3 DNA reads as TGTGCCAGCAGCCAAGACGGACATTTAAAAGTTTTCTTT.

This clone was detected once. This rearrangement joins TRBV7-6 to TRBJ1-6; TRBD1 agrees at 9 bases. CDR1 is SGHVS, CDR2 FNYEAQ, per germline. V lost 5 bases, J lost 10 bases, and 6 bases stayed unmatched. This CDR3 has 14 residues. CDR3 nucleotide sequence: TGTGCCAGCAGCCGAACGACAGGGGGATCACCCCTCCACTTT. Amino acid sequence: CASSRTTGGSPLHF.

The V and J genes are TRBV27 and TRBJ1-4; D is uncertain. The CDR3 is 14 amino acids. V gave up 0 bases and J gave up 7 bases, with 9 bases separating them. CDR1 MNHEY and CDR2 SMNVEV come from the germline V gene (reference sequence). The CDR3 loop is CASSLSFRPEKLFF. For the CDR3, the DNA is TGTGCCAGCAGTTTATCGTTCAGGCCTGAAAAACTGTTTTTT.

CDR3 loop: CASSLTGGLSSNNEQFF. In DNA form, the CDR3 reads TGTGCCAGCAGCTTAACGGGGGGGCTCTCCTCTAACAATGAGCAGTTCTTC. The rearrangement uses TRBV7-3 and TRBJ2-1, with D perhaps TRBD2 (7 bases). V lost 0 bases and J 5 bases, leaving 17 bases between the germline ends. The germline V gene encodes CDR1 SGHTA and CDR2 FQGTGA. The CDR3 totals 17 residues. The entire variable domain, with the rest obtained from reference TRBV7-3 and TRBJ2-1, is as follows: GAGVSQTPSNKVTEKGKYVELRCDPISGHTALYWYRQSLGQGPEFLIYFQGTGAADDSGLPNDRFFAVRPEGSVSTLKIQRTERGDSAVYLCASSLTGGLSSNNEQFFGPGTRLTVL.

V gene TRBV5-4 combines with J gene TRBJ2-6; TRBD2 matches 11 bases. The CDR3 extends over 18 amino acids. The V gene's germline CDR1 is SGHNT and CDR2 YYREEE (reference sequence). J lost 0 bases, V lost 0 bases, and 2 bases had no gene match. Here the CDR3 DNA reads TGTGCCAGCAGCTTGGGCCTAGCGGGGGGCTCTGGGGCCAACGTCCTGACTTTC. Protein: CASSLGLAGGSGANVLTF.

V gene TRBV5-5 combines with J gene TRBJ1-3, with D perhaps matching TRBD1 (6 bases). The CDR3 consists of 15 residues. The V end lost 4 bases, the J end lost 0 bases, and 11 bases lay between the germline ends. Germline loops: CDR1 SGHKS, CDR2 YYEKEE (reference sequence). CDR3 amino acids: CASSIQGNSGNTIYF. In DNA, the CDR3 is TGTGCCAGCAGCATACAGGGTAACTCTGGAAACACCATATATTTT.

The table lists this clone with a few counts. This chain joins TRBV5-4 and TRBJ2-1; the D is unclear. V shed 5 bases and J shed 6 bases, with 12 bases lying between them. The CDR3 is 13 amino acids. CDR1 and CDR2 (germline): SGHNT, YYREEE (reference sequence). The CDR3 region is CASSDPRINEQFF. The CDR3 DNA follows: TGTGCCAGCAGTGACCCCAGGATCAATGAGCAGTTCTTC.

This rearrangement joins TRBV19 to TRBJ1-5; 9 bases fit TRBD1. Germline V CDR1 and CDR2: LNHDA, SQIVND (reference sequence). V lost 5 bases and J lost 6; bases outside the gene matches: 8. The CDR3 sequence is 15 residues long. The CDR3 DNA follows: TGTGCCAGTAGTCCGAACAGGGGGCGCAGTCAGCCCCAGCATTTT. It translates to CASSPNRGRSQPQHF. Together with reference TRBV19 and TRBJ1-5, the CDR3 gives the full variable domain: DGGITQSPKYLFRKEGQNVTLSCEQNLNHDAMYWYRQDPGQGLRLIYYSQIVNDFQKGDIAEGYSVSREKKESFPLTVTSAQKNPTAFYLCASSPNRGRSQPQHFGDGTRLSIL.

The V and J genes are TRBV28 and TRBJ1-1; no definite D call. This CDR3 region has 13 residues. V lost 4 bases to trimming and J lost 7 bases, with 13 bases between them. Germline CDR1 is MDHEN and CDR2 is SYDVKM. CDR3 sequence reads: CASSSDTEVEAFF. CDR3 in DNA: TGTGCCAGCAGTTCTGACACAGAAGTTGAAGCTTTCTTT.

The chain employs TRBV7-3 and TRBJ2-1, with 8 bases fitting TRBD2. Trimming at V came to 5 bases and at J to 9 bases, leaving 6 bases not matched to a gene. CDR3 length: 13 residues. Germline V CDR1 and CDR2: SGHTA, FQGTGA. DNA for the CDR3: TGTGCCAGCAGCCTACTTAGCGGGACTGAGCAGTTCTTC. Its protein is CASSLLSGTEQFF.

V is TRBV5-1 and J is TRBJ2-3; 9 bases line up with TRBD2. Germline CDR1 and CDR2: SGHRS and YFSETQ. The CDR3 covers 16 residues. The ends lost 2 bases at V and 6 bases at J; junction bases unmatched: 10. As DNA, the CDR3 is TGCGCCAGCAGCTTTCAGCTAGCGGGGTTGACTGATACGCAGTATTTT. This encodes CASSFQLAGLTDTQYF.

This clone showed up just once. This chain uses TRBV15 with TRBJ2-6; no definite D call. Germline V CDR1 and CDR2: LNHNV, YYDKDF (reference sequence). CDR3 length: 17 amino acids. The V and J ends lost 0 bases and 0 bases respectively, with 9 bases between them. The CDR3 spells CATSRDPRDSGANVLTF. DNA for the CDR3: TGTGCCACCAGCAGAGACCCACGAGACTCTGGGGCCAACGTCCTGACTTTC.

The chain combines TRBV28 with TRBJ1-3; possible D gene TRBD1, 5 bases. The CDR3 sequence is 15 residues long. Looked up from germline, CDR1 is MDHEN and CDR2 is SYDVKM. V shed 4 bases and J shed 1 base, with 11 bases lying between them. The CDR3 nucleotides read TGTGCCAGCAGTTCTCACCAGGGTTCTGGAAACACCATATATTTT. This sequence encodes CASSSHQGSGNTIYF.

This chain uses TRBV15 with TRBJ2-1, with a weak D call TRBD2 (7 bases). Trimming took off 4 bases at V and 0 bases at J, with 25 bases between the two ends. The CDR3 spans 20 residues. Germline-derived CDR1 and CDR2 are LNHNV and YYDKDF (reference sequence). CDR3 DNA sequence: TGTGCCACCAGCACTCGAGGGGGAGTCAAACCTAGCGGCTCCTACAATGAGCAGTTCTTC. The encoded protein is CATSTRGGVKPSGSYNEQFF.

The chain uses TRBV3-1 (or the pseudogene TRBV3-2) and TRBJ2-7, with TRBD2 identical over 10 bases. V lost 1 base, J lost 7 bases, and 4 bases stayed unmatched. CDR3 length: 14 amino acids. The germline V gene has CDR1 LGHDT and CDR2 YNNKEL (reference sequence). The CDR3 reads CASSQVLAGAEQYF. CDR3 DNA: TGTGCCAGCAGCCAAGTCCTAGCGGGAGCAGAGCAGTACTTC.